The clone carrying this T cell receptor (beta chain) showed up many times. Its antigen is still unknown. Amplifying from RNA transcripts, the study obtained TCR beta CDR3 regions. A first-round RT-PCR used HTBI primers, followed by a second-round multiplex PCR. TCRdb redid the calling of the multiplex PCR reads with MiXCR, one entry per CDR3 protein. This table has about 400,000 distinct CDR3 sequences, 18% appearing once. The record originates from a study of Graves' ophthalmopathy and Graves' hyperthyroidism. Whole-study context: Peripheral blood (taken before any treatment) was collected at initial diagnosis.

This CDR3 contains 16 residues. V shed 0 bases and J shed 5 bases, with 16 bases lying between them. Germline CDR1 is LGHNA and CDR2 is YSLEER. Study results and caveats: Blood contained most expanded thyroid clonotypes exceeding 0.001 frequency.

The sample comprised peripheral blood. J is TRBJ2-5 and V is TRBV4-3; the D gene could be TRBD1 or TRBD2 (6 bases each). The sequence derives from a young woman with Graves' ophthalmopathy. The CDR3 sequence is CASSQDWGAKRETQYF. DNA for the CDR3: TGCGCCAGCAGCCAAGATTGGGGGGCTAAACGGGAGACCCAGTACTTC.